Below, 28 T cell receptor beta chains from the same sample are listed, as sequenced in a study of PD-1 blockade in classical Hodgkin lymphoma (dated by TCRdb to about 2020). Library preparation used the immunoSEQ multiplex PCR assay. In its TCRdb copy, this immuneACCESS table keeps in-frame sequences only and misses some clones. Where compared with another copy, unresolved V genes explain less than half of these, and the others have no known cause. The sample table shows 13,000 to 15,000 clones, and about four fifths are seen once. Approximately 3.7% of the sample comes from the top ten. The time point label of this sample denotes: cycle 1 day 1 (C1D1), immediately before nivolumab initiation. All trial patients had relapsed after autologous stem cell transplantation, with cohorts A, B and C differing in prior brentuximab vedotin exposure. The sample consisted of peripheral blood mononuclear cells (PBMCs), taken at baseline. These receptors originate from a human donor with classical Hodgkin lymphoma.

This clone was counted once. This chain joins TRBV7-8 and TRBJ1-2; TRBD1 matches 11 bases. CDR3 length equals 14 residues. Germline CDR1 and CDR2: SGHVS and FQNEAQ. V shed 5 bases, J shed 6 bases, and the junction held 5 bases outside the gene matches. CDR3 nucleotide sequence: TGTGCCAGCAGCCTGGGACAGGGGGGGGATGGCTACACCTTC. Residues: CASSLGQGGDGYTF.

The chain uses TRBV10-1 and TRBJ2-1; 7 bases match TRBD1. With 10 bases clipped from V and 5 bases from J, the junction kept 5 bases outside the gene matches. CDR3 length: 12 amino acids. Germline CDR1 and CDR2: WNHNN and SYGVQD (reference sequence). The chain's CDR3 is CATRDSNNEQFF. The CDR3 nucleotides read TGCGCCACCCGGGACAGCAACAATGAGCAGTTCTTC.

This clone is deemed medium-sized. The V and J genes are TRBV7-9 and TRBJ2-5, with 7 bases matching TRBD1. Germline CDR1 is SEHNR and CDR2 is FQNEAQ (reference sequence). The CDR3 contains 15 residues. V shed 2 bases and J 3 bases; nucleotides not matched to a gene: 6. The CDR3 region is CASSLFPTGEETQYF. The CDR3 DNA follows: TGTGCCAGCAGCTTATTCCCCACAGGGGAAGAGACCCAGTACTTC. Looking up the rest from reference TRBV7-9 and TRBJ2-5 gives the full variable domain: DTGVSQNPRHKITKRGQNVTFRCDPISEHNRLYWYRQTLGQGPEFLTYFQNEAQLEKSRLLSDRFSAERPKGSFSTLEIQRTEQGDSAMYLCASSLFPTGEETQYFGPGTRLLVL.

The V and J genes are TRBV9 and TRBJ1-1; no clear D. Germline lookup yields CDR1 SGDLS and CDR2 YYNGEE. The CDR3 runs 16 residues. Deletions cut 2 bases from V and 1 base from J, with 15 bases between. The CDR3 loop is CASSVSPGGENTEAFF. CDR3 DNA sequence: TGTGCCAGCAGCGTTAGTCCCGGTGGTGAGAACACTGAAGCTTTCTTT.

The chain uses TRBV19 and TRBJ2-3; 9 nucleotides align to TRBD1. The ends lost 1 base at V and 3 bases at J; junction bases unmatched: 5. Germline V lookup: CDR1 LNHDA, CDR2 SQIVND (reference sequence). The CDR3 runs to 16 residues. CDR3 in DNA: TGTGCCAGTAGTATAGGGACAGGGGAAGGGACAGATACGCAGTATTTT. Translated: CASSIGTGEGTDTQYF.

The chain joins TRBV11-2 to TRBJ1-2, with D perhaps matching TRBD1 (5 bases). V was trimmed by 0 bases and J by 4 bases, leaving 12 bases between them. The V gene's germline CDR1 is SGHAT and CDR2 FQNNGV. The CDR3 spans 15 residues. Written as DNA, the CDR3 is TGTGCCAGCAGCTTAGATACAGGAGGACTCTATGGCTACACCTTC. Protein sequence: CASSLDTGGLYGYTF.

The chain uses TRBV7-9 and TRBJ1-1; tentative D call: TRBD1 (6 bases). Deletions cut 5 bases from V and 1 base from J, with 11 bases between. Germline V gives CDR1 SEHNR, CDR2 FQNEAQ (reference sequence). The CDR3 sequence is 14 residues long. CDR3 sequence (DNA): TGTGCCAGCAGCCGGGGGGCTCCGAACACTGAAGCTTTCTTT. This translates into CASSRGAPNTEAFF.

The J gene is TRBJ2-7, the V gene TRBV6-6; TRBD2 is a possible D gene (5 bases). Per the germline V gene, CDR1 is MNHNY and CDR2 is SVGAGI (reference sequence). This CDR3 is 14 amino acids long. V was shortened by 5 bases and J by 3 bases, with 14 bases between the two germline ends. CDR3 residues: CASSDQEVGYEQYF. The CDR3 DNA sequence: TGTGCCAGCAGTGATCAGGAGGTAGGCTACGAGCAGTACTTC.

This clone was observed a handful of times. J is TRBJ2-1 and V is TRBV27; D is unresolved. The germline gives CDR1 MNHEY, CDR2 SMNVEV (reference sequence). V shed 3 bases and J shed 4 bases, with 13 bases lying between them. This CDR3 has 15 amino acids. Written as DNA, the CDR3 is TGTGCCAGCAGTTTGTACTCCTCCGGGTACAATGAGCAGTTCTTC. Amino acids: CASSLYSSGYNEQFF.

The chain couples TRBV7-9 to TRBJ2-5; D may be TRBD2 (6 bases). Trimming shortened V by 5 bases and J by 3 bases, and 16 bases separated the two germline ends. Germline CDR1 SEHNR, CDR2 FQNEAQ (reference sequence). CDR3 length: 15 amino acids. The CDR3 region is CASSPRLVRKETQYF. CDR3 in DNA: TGTGCCAGCAGCCCAAGACTAGTTAGAAAAGAGACCCAGTACTTC.

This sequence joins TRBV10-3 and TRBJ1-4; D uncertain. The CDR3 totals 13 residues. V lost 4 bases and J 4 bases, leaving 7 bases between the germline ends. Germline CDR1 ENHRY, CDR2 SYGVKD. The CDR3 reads CAISAGYNEKLFF. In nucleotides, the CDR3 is TGTGCCATCAGTGCTGGGTATAATGAAAAACTGTTTTTT.

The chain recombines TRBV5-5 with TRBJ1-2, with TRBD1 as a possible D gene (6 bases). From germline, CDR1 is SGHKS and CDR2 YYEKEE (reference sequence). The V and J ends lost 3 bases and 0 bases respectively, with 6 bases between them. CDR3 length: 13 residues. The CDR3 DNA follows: TGTGCCAGCAGCTCAGGGGCTAACTATGGCTACACCTTC. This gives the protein CASSSGANYGYTF.

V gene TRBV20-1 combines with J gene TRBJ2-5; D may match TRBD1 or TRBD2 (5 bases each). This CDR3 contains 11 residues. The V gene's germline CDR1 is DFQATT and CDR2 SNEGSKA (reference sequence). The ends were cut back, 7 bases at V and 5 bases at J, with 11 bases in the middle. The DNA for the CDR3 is TGCAGTGTCCGGGGCGTGGAGACCCAGTACTTC. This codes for CSVRGVETQYF.

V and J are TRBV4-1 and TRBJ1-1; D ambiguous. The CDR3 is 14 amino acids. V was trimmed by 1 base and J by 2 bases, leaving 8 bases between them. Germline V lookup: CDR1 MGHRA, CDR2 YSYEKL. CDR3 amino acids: CASSQVDLNTEAFF. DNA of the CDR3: TGCGCCAGCAGCCAAGTAGACCTAAACACTGAAGCTTTCTTT.

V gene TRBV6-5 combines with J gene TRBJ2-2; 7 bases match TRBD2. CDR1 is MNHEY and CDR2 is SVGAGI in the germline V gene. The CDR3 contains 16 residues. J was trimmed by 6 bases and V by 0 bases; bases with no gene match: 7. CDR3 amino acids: CASSYSTSFSPGELFF. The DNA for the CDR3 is TGTGCCAGCAGTTACTCGACTAGCTTTTCTCCCGGGGAGCTGTTTTTT.

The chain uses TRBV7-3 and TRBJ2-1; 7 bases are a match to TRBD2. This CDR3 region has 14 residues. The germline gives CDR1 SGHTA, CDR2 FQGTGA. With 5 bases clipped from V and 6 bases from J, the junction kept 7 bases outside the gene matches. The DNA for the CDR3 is TGTGCCAGCAGCCCCCGACTAGCTGGCAATGAGCAGTTCTTC. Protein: CASSPRLAGNEQFF. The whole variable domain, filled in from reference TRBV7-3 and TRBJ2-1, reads GAGVSQTPSNKVTEKGKYVELRCDPISGHTALYWYRQSLGQGPEFLIYFQGTGAADDSGLPNDRFFAVRPEGSVSTLKIQRTERGDSAVYLCASSPRLAGNEQFFGPGTRLTVL.

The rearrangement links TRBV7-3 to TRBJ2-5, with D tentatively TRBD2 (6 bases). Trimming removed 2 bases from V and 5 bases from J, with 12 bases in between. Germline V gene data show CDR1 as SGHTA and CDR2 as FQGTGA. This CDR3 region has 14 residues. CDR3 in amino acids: CASSLRGTDETQYF. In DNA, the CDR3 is TGTGCCAGCAGCTTACGGGGGACGGACGAGACCCAGTACTTC.

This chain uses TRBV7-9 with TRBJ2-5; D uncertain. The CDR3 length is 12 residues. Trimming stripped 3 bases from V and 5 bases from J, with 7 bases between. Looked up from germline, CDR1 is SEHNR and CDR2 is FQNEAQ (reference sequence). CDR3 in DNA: TGTGCCAGCAGCTTGGATGGGGAGACCCAGTACTTC. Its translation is CASSLDGETQYF.

The CDR3 is CASRGGLRTDTQYF. CDR3 bases: TGTGCCAGCAGGGGGGGGTTGCGCACAGATACGCAGTATTTT. The chain recombines TRBV27 with TRBJ2-3; 7 nucleotides line up with TRBD2. V gave up 6 bases and J gave up 1 base; unmatched junction bases: 4. CDR1 MNHEY and CDR2 SMNVEV come from the germline V gene (reference sequence). There are 14 residues in the CDR3.

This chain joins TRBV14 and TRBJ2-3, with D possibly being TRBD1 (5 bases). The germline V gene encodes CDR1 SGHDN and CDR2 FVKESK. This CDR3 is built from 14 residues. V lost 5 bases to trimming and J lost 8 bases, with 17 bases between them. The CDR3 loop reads CASSTLGAFSTQYF. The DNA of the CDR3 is TGTGCCAGCAGCACCTTAGGGGCCTTCTCTACGCAGTATTTT.

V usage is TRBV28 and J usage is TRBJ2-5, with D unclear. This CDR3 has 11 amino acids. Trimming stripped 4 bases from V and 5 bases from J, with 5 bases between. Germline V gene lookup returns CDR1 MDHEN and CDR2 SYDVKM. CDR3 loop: CASSWQETQYF. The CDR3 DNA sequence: TGTGCCAGCAGTTGGCAGGAGACCCAGTACTTC.

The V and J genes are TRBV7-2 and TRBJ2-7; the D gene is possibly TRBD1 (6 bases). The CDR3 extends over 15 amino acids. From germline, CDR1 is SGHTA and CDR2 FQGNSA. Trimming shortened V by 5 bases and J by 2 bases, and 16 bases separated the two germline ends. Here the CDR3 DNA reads TGTGCCAGCAGCGTGTCCGGGACAATTACCTACGAGCAGTACTTC. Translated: CASSVSGTITYEQYF. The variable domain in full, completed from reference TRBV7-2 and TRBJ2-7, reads GAGVSQSPSNKVTEKGKDVELRCDPISGHTALYWYRQSLGQGLEFLIYFQGNSAPDKSGLPSDRFSAERTGGSVSTLTIQRTQQEDSAVYLCASSVSGTITYEQYFGPGTRLTVT.

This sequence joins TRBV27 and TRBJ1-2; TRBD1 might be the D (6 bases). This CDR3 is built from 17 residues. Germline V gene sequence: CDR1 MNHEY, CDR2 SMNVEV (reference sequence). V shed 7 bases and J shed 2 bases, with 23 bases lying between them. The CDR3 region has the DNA TGTGCCAGCACGCGTGGGGGAACGGGGGGCGGAAACTATGGCTACACCTTC. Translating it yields CASTRGGTGGGNYGYTF.

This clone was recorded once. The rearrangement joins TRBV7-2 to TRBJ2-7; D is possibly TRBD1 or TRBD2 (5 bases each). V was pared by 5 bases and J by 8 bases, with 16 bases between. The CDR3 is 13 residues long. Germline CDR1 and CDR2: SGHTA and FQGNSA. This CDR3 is CASSIPRDQKQYF. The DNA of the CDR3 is TGTGCCAGCAGCATACCCCGGGACCAGAAGCAGTACTTC.

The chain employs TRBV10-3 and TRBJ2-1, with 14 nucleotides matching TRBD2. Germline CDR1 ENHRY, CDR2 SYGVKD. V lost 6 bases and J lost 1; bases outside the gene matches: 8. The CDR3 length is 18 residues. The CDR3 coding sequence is TGTGCCATCAGCGACAGTGGACTAGCGGGAGGTTCCTACAATGAGCAGTTCTTC. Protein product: CAISDSGLAGGSYNEQFF.

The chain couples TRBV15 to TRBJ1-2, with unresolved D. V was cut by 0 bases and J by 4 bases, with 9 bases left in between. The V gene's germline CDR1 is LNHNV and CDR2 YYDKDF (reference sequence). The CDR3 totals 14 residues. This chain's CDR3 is CATSRDRGTYGYTF. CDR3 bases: TGTGCCACCAGCAGAGATCGGGGAACCTATGGCTACACCTTC.

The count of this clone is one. This chain's CDR3 is CASSEFRGFFGYEQYF. The CDR3 DNA sequence: TGTGCCAGCAGTGAATTTCGGGGCTTCTTCGGGTACGAGCAGTACTTC. The V gene is TRBV6-1, the J gene TRBJ2-7; D may correspond to TRBD1 or TRBD2 (5 bases each). This CDR3 is built from 16 residues. Between the trimmed V and J ends, which lost 2 bases and 4 bases, there was a span of 18 bases. CDR1 MNHNS and CDR2 SASEGT come from the germline V gene.

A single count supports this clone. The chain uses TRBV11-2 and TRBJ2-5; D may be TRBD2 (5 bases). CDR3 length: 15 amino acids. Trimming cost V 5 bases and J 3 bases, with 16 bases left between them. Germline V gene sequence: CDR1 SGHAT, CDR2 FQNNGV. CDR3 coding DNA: TGTGCCAGCAGCCCGACGGGGTCTGGGAAAGAGACCCAGTACTTC. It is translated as CASSPTGSGKETQYF.